This TCR beta chain was recorded in a study of blood T cells in healthy people across ages. The use of a sample-barcoded 5' primer and a J-beta primer mix characterized a second PCR of about 7 to 12 cycles. At least 3 million CDR3-containing paired-end reads were obtained per sample. TCRdb processed the 5' RACE reads anew with MiXCR; each CDR3 protein has one entry. In the table there are about 640,000 distinct CDR3 sequences, under 65% of which are singletons. Per the germline V gene, CDR1 is LGHDT and CDR2 is YNNKEL (reference sequence). Trimming cost V 3 bases and J 1 base, with 12 bases left between them. This CDR3 region has 15 residues.

This TCR was recovered from a man aged 55-75 years in good health. The V and J genes are TRBV3-1 and TRBJ2-5, with D tentatively TRBD1 (6 bases). The sequenced sample was blood. The CDR3 bases are TGTGCCAGCAGCCAGGGACCGACAGGCCAAGAGACCCAGTACTTC. This gives the protein CASSQGPTGQETQYF.